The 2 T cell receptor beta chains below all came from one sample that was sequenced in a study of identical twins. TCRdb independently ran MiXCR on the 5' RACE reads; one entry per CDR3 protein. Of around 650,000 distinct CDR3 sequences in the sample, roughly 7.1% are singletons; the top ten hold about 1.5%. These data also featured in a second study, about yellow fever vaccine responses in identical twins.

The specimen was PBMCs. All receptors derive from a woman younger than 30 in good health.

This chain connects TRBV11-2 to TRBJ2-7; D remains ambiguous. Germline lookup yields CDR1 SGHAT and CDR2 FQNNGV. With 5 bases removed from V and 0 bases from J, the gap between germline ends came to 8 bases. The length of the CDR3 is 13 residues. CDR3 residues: CASSSSPSYEQYF. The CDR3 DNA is TGTGCCAGCAGCAGTAGTCCCTCCTACGAGCAGTACTTC.

Here the CDR3 DNA reads TGCAGTGCTAGCACCGGCGGCTCTGGGGCCAACGTCCTGACTTTC. It codes for CSASTGGSGANVLTF. The V gene is TRBV20-1, the J gene TRBJ2-6, with D unresolved. V was pared by 3 bases and J by 0 bases, with 9 bases between. Per the germline V gene, CDR1 is DFQATT and CDR2 is SNEGSKA (reference sequence). The CDR3 runs 15 residues.